This is a list of T cell receptor beta chains from one sample in a study of T cell repertoires in cytomegalovirus infection. Their recognized antigens are unknown. In TCRdb, the reads were re-called with MiXCR into one record per CDR3 protein. The table has approximately 120,000 distinct CDR3 sequences, roughly 32% seen once. The sequencing used CD8+ T cells from cultured PBMCs, collected from culture after CMV antigen stimulation. The receptors come from a human donor in good health (CMV status not recorded). Some clones in this sample may be carry-over from other donors' samples. Each CDR3 is given with its conserved first and last residue. Each record gives: D gene, J gene, clone size, V gene, CDR3 DNA, CDR3 protein. The D gene is left open where the match is weak. The size entry is marked missing in some rows and otherwise reads once, few, many or a size class.

TRBD1 | TRBJ1-5 | many | TRBV15 | TGTGCCACCAGCAGGCTAATAGACAGGGCCCGTCAGCCCCAGCATTTT | CATSRLIDRARQPQHF
TRBD1 | TRBJ1-5 | . | TRBV27 | TGTGCCAGCAGCCAAGGGGGCGCTAATCAGCCCCAGCATTTT | CASSQGGANQPQHF
. | TRBJ2-7 | few | TRBV28 | TGTGCCAGCAGGAAAGGCTGGCGGGACCCCTACGAGCAGTACTTC | CASRKGWRDPYEQYF
. | TRBJ1-1 | . | TRBV29-1 | TGCAGCGTTGAAGATCCGACGGCAAACATGAACACTGAAGCTTTCTTT | CSVEDPTANMNTEAFF
. | TRBJ2-7 | . | TRBV19 | TGTGCCAGTAGTAGCCTATTTACAGGATCCCCCTACGAGCAGTACTTC | CASSSLFTGSPYEQYF
. | TRBJ1-1 | . | TRBV28 | TGTGCCAGCAGCTTACCAGGGGTCGAAGCTTTCTTT | CASSLPGVEAFF
TRBD2 | TRBJ2-1 | . | TRBV12-3/TRBV12-4 | TGTGCCAACAGTTTAGCCAGACCAGCGGGGCCCTCCTACAATGAGCAGTTCTTC | CANSLARPAGPSYNEQFF
TRBD2 | TRBJ2-2 | . | TRBV4-1 | TGCGCCAGCAGCCAATACACTAGCGGGGGACGAACCGGGGAGCTGTTTTTT | CASSQYTSGGRTGELFF
. | TRBJ1-1 | . | TRBV4-3 | TGCGCCAGCAGCCAAGGTCTTGGACGGGACTGGAACACTGAAGCTTTCTTT | CASSQGLGRDWNTEAFF
. | TRBJ1-1 | few | TRBV12-3/TRBV12-4 | TGTGCCAGCAGTTTGGCGGCGGGTGAAGCTTTCTTT | CASSLAAGEAFF
TRBD1 | TRBJ2-5 | . | TRBV2 | TGTGCCAGCAGTGGGGACAGTCAAGAGACCCAGTACTTC | CASSGDSQETQYF
TRBD2 | TRBJ2-5 | few | TRBV4-2 | TGTGCCAGCAGCCAAGTCACTAGCGGACAAGAGACCCAGTACTTC | CASSQVTSGQETQYF
. | TRBJ2-2 | . | TRBV20-1 | TGCAGTGCTAGCGGGACGGGATTGACGACGTCCACCGGGGAGCTGTTTTTT | CSASGTGLTTSTGELFF
TRBD2 | TRBJ2-5 | . | TRBV12-3/TRBV12-4 | TGTGCCAGCAGTTTTTGGGTACGACTAGCGGAGATCGAACAAGAGACCCAGTACTTC | CASSFWVRLAEIEQETQYF
. | TRBJ2-5 | . | TRBV7-9 | TGTGCCAGCAGCTTCGGGGTCCTATTGGGGGTCCAAGAGACCCAGTACTTC | CASSFGVLLGVQETQYF
. | TRBJ2-7 | . | TRBV7-2 | TGTGCCAGCAGCTTAGGGCTAGGAGCCTACGAGCAGTACTTC | CASSLGLGAYEQYF
. | TRBJ1-3 | few | TRBV28 | TGTGCCAGCAGCCTCGACAGCCGTGACTCTGGAAACACCATATATTTT | CASSLDSRDSGNTIYF
TRBD1 | TRBJ2-1 | . | TRBV28 | TGTGCCAGCAGTTTTACAGGGGGGTTTTCCAATGAGCAGTTCTTC | CASSFTGGFSNEQFF
. | TRBJ2-2 | . | TRBV7-9 | TGTGCCAGTCCCTTACGGCCCACCGGGGAGCTGTTTTTT | CASPLRPTGELFF
. | TRBJ2-7 | few | TRBV19 | TGTGCCAGTAGTATCTTCACAGGTTCCTACGAGCAGTACTTC | CASSIFTGSYEQYF
TRBD2 | TRBJ2-1 | few | TRBV7-9 | TGTGCCAGCAGCATGACTAGCGGGGGAGGCGATGAGCAGTTCTTC | CASSMTSGGGDEQFF
. | TRBJ1-6 | many | TRBV7-8 | TGTGCCAGCAGCTTAATTCAGGGAGGGTCGCCCAATTCACCCCTCCACTTT | CASSLIQGGSPNSPLHF
TRBD1 | TRBJ2-7 | . | TRBV12-5 | TGTGCTAGTGGCCCTTTAGGGACAGGGGCCTACGAGCAGTACTTC | CASGPLGTGAYEQYF
. | TRBJ2-1 | . | TRBV12-3/TRBV12-4 | TGTGCCAGCAGCCCGAAGGACTACCTGAACAATGAGCAGTTCTTC | CASSPKDYLNNEQFF
. | TRBJ2-3 | . | TRBV11-2 | TGTGCCAGCAGCCCCCGCAAAAGGACGAGCACAGATACGCAGTATTTT | CASSPRKRTSTDTQYF
. | TRBJ2-7 | . | TRBV7-8 | TGTGCCACCCAGACAGGACTCTCCTACGAGCAGTACTTC | CATQTGLSYEQYF
TRBD1 | TRBJ1-1 | . | TRBV27 | TGTGCCAGCAGTTCTAACTGGGACAGGGACACTGAAGCTTTCTTT | CASSSNWDRDTEAFF
. | TRBJ2-3 | . | TRBV20-1 | TGCAGTGCTAGAGCCCTACGGAGCACAGATACGCAGTATTTT | CSARALRSTDTQYF
. | TRBJ1-2 | once | TRBV4-2 | TGTGCCAGCAGCCAAGTACTGGTCGCCCCTCCGGATGGCTACACCTTC | CASSQVLVAPPDGYTF
. | TRBJ2-1 | . | TRBV2 | TGTGCCAGCAGTGATTTTTCGGGGGTTGGGGAGCAGTTCTTC | CASSDFSGVGEQFF
. | TRBJ2-7 | few | TRBV11-2 | TGTGCCAGCAGCTTAATCTCAGGACCCTCCTACGAGCAGTACTTC | CASSLISGPSYEQYF
. | TRBJ1-2 | few | TRBV4-3 | TGCGCCAGCAGCCAATTTACAGACCCCTTTTATGGCTACACCTTC | CASSQFTDPFYGYTF
TRBD1 | TRBJ1-1 | . | TRBV7-6 | TGTGCCAGCAGCCCTGCCATCTCAGGGGGCACTGAAGCTTTCTTT | CASSPAISGGTEAFF
TRBD1 | TRBJ2-1 | . | TRBV24-1 | TGTGCCACCAGTGACCAGAGGACAGGGACCCTCTACAATGAGCAGTTCTTC | CATSDQRTGTLYNEQFF
. | TRBJ1-1 | . | TRBV27 | TGTGCCAGCAGTCTAACGGACGGCACCTGGGGCACTGAAGCTTTCTTT | CASSLTDGTWGTEAFF
. | TRBJ1-2 | . | TRBV28 | TGTGCCAGCGAGGATGGAATGGGGGGTGCGGATGGCTACACCTTC | CASEDGMGGADGYTF
. | TRBJ2-2 | . | TRBV4-1 | TGCGCCAGCAGCCAAGTAATGGGGAAGGGCACCGGGGAGCTGTTTTTT | CASSQVMGKGTGELFF
. | TRBJ2-1 | . | TRBV5-4 | TGTGCCAGCAGCTTGTTCTCAGGGTTCTCCTACAATGAGCAGTTCTTC | CASSLFSGFSYNEQFF
. | TRBJ2-3 | . | TRBV29-1 | TGCAGCGTTGATCCCCGACAGGTTTCTAGCACAGATACGCAGTATTTT | CSVDPRQVSSTDTQYF
. | TRBJ2-1 | . | TRBV6-8 | TGTGCCAGCAGTTTCAGGGTGAGGGCTCAACGGGATGAGCAGTTCTTC | CASSFRVRAQRDEQFF
. | TRBJ1-5 | few | TRBV12-3/TRBV12-4 | TGTGCCAGCAGTTTCTTTGGAGGGAGCAATCAGCCCCAGCATTTT | CASSFFGGSNQPQHF
TRBD2 | TRBJ2-7 | . | TRBV7-9 | TGTGCCAGCAGCCCAAGGGAGGGAAGCCTCTACGAGCAGTACTTC | CASSPREGSLYEQYF
. | TRBJ2-7 | . | TRBV6-2/TRBV6-3 | TGTGCCAGCAGCAAATCACCATTCTACAGGGAGCTTTACGAGCAGTACTTC | CASSKSPFYRELYEQYF
. | TRBJ2-7 | few | TRBV12-3/TRBV12-4 | TGTGCCAGCAGCCCGTGGGGAGGATCCTACGAGCAGTACTTC | CASSPWGGSYEQYF
. | TRBJ2-1 | . | TRBV10-3 | TGTGCCATCAGTGATTTAGGCCCCTCGGCCCGCGACTCCTACAATGAGCAGTTCTTC | CAISDLGPSARDSYNEQFF
. | TRBJ1-2 | . | TRBV29-1 | TGCAGCGTCCCTCCAACAGGGAACTATGGCTACACCTTC | CSVPPTGNYGYTF
. | TRBJ2-3 | . | TRBV7-3 | TGTGCCAGCAGCTTAACTGGGTACGGCACAGATACGCAGTATTTT | CASSLTGYGTDTQYF
TRBD1 | TRBJ1-1 | few | TRBV6-2/TRBV6-3 | TGTGCCAGCAGTCCCCTTCGGACAGGGCTGAACACTGAAGCTTTCTTT | CASSPLRTGLNTEAFF
. | TRBJ1-1 | few | TRBV20-1 | TGCAGTGCTAGAGCTCGACAAAACACTGAAGCTTTCTTT | CSARARQNTEAFF
TRBD1 | TRBJ1-6 | few | TRBV19 | TGTGCCAGTAGTATAGACCCGACAGGGTCTGGTTCACCCCTCCACTTT | CASSIDPTGSGSPLHF
. | TRBJ1-1 | . | TRBV11-1 | TGTGCCAGCAGCTTACGGTGGAACATGAACACTGAAGCTTCCTTT | CASSLRWNMNTEASF
. | TRBJ1-2 | few | TRBV6-6 | TGTGCCAGCAGTCGCGATCACAGGGATGGTAATGGCTACACCTTC | CASSRDHRDGNGYTF
. | TRBJ2-7 | few | TRBV6-6 | TGTGCCAGCAGTTACTCGACGGGACCCCGGGCCAGAAGTTCCTACGAGCAGTACTTC | CASSYSTGPRARSSYEQYF
TRBD1 | TRBJ1-4 | . | TRBV7-8 | TGTGCCAGCAGCCTCAGGACAGGGATTAATGAAAAACTGTTTTTT | CASSLRTGINEKLFF
. | TRBJ1-2 | few | TRBV20-1 | TGCAGTGCTCCTGGCCAGGGAGCTAACTATGGCTACACCTTC | CSAPGQGANYGYTF
. | TRBJ1-1 | few | TRBV12-3/TRBV12-4 | TGTGCCAGCAGTCCTTCAGACAGTCTCGCTGAAGCTTTCTTT | CASSPSDSLAEAFF
. | TRBJ1-4 | few | TRBV7-9 | TGTGCCAGCAGCCGTTCGGACAGCTCAACTAATGAAAAACTGTTTTTT | CASSRSDSSTNEKLFF
. | TRBJ1-1 | . | TRBV18 | TGTGCCAGCTCACAAGAAACCAGGGACACTGAAGCTTTCTTT | CASSQETRDTEAFF
. | TRBJ2-1 | . | TRBV6-2/TRBV6-3 | TGTGCCAGCAGTGGCGGGCTGGGCTCCTACAATGAGCAGTTCTTC | CASSGGLGSYNEQFF